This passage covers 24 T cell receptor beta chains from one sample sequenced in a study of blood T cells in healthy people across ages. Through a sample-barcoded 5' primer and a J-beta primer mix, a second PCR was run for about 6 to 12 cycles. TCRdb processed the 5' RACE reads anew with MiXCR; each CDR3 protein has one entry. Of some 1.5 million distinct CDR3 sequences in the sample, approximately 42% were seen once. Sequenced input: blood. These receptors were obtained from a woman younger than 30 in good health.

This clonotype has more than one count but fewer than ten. CDR3 sequence reads: CASSVGTSDEQYF. CDR3 in DNA: TGTGCCAGCAGCGTAGGGACTAGCGACGAGCAGTACTTC. The chain uses TRBV9 and TRBJ2-7; the match to TRBD2 covers 9 bases. In germline, CDR1 is SGDLS, CDR2 YYNGEE. This CDR3 has 13 amino acids. With 0 bases clipped from V and 5 bases from J, the junction kept 0 bases outside the gene matches.

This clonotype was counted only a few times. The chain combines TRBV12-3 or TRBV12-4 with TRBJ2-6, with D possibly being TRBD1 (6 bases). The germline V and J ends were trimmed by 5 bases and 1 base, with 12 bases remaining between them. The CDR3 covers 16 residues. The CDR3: CASSDIRGSGANVLTF. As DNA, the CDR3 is TGTGCCAGCAGTGACATCAGGGGTTCTGGGGCCAACGTCCTGACTTTC.

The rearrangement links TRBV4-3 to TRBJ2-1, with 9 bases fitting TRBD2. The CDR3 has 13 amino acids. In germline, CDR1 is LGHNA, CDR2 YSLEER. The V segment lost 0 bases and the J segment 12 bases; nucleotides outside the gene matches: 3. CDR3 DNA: TGCGCCAGCAGCCAAGACATAGCGGGGGCGCAGTTCTTC. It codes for CASSQDIAGAQFF.

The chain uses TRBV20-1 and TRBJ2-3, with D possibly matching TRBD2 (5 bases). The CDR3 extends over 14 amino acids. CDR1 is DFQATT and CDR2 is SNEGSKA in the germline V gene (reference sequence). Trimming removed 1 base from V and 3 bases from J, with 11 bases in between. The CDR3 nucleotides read TGCAGTGCTAGAGGTGGCGGCGGGACAGATACGCAGTATTTT. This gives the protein CSARGGGGTDTQYF.

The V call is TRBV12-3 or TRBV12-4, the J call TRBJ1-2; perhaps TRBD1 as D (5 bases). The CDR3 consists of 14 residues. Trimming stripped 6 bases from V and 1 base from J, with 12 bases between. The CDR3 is CASSPTDSNYGYTF. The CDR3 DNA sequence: TGTGCCAGCAGCCCCACCGACAGTAACTATGGCTACACCTTC.

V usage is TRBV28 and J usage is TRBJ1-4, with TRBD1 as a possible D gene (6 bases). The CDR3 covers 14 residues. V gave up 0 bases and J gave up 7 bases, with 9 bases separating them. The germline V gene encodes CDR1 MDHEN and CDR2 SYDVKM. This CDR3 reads CASSLWRGAEKLFF. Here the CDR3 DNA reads TGTGCCAGCAGTTTATGGCGGGGGGCTGAAAAACTGTTTTTT.

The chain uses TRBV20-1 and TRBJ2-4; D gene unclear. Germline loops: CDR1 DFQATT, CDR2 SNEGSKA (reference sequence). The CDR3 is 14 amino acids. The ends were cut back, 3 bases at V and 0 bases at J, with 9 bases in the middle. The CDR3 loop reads CSARPALAKNIQYF. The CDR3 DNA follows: TGCAGTGCTAGGCCGGCTCTAGCCAAAAACATTCAGTACTTC.

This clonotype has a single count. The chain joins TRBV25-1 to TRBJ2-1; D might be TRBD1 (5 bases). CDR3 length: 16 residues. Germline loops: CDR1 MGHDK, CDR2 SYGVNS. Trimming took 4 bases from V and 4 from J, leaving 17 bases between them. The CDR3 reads CASSVTSGSRYNEQFF. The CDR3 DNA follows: TGTGCCAGCAGTGTGACCTCAGGGTCCCGATACAATGAGCAGTTCTTC. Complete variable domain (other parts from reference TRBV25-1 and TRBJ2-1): EADIYQTPRYLVIGTGKKITLECSQTMGHDKMYWYQQDPGMELHLIHYSYGVNSTEKGDLSSESTVSRIRTEHFPLTLESARPSHTSQYLCASSVTSGSRYNEQFFGPGTRLTVL.

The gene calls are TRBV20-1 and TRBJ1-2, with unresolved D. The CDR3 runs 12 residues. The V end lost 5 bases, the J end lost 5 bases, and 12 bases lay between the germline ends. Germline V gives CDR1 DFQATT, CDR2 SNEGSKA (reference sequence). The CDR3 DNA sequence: TGCAGTGCTGCCCCCCCGGGTTATGGCTACACCTTC. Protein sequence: CSAAPPGYGYTF.

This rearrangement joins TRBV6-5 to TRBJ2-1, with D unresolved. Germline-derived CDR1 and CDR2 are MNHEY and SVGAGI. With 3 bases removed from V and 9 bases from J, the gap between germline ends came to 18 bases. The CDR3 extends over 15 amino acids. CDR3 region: CASSYAASGLVEQFF. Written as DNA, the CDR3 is TGTGCCAGCAGTTATGCTGCCTCTGGTCTGGTTGAGCAGTTCTTC.

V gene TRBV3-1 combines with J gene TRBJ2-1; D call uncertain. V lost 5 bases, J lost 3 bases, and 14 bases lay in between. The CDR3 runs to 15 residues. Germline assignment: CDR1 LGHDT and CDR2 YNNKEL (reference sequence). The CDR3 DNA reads TGTGCCAGCAGCTCAGCACGGGTGGGCTACAATGAGCAGTTCTTC. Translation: CASSSARVGYNEQFF.

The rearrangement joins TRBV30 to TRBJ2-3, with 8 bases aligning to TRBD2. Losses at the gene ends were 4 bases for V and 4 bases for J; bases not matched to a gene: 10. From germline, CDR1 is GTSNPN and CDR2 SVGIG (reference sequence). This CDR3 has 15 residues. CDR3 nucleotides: TGTGCCTGGATGAAGCGCGGGGGGCGACCAGATACGCAGTATTTT. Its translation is CAWMKRGGRPDTQYF. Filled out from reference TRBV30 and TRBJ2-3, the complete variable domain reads SQTIHQWPATLVQPVGSPLSLECTVEGTSNPNLYWYRQAAGRGLQLLFYSVGIGQISSEVPQNLSASRPQDRQFILSSKKLLLSDSGFYLCAWMKRGGRPDTQYFGPGTRLTVL.

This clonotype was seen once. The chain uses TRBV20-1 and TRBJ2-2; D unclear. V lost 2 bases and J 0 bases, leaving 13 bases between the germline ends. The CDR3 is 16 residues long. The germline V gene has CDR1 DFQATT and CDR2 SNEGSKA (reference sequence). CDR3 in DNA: TGCAGTGCTAGACGCAGAGATATTACGAACACCGGGGAGCTGTTTTTT. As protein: CSARRRDITNTGELFF.

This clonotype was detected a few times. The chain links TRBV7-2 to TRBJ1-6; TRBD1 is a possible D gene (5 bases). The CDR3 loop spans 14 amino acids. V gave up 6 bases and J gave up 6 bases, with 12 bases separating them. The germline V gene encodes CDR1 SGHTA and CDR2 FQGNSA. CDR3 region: CASSTGTFNSPLHF. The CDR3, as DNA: TGTGCCAGCAGTACAGGAACGTTTAATTCACCCCTCCACTTT.

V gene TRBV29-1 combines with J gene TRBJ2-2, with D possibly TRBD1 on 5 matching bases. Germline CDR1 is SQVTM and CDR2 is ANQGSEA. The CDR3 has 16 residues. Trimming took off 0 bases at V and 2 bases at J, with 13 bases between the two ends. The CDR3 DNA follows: TGCAGCGTTGAAGATTGGGGTAGGGGAAACACCGGGGAGCTGTTTTTT. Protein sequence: CSVEDWGRGNTGELFF.

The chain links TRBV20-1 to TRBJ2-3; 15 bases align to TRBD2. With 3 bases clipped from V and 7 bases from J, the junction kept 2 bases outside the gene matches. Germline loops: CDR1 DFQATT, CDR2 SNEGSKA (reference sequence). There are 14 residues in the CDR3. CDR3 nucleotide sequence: TGCAGTGCTAGGGGGACTAGCGGGGGGTATACGCAGTATTTT. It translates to CSARGTSGGYTQYF.

CDR3 amino acids: CASSQDPAGGSYNEQFF. CDR3 DNA sequence: TGCGCCAGCAGCCAAGACCCAGCGGGGGGCTCCTACAATGAGCAGTTCTTC. V usage is TRBV4-1 and J usage is TRBJ2-1, with 9 bases identical to TRBD2. V was pared by 0 bases and J by 0 bases, with 3 bases of the junction left unmatched. Per the germline V gene, CDR1 is MGHRA and CDR2 is YSYEKL. The CDR3 has 17 amino acids.

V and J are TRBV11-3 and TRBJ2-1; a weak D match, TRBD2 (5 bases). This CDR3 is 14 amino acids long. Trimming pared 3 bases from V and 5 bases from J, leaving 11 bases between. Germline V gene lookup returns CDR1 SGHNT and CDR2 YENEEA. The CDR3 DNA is TGTGCCAGCAGCTTTGCTAGCACCGACAATGAGCAGTTCTTC. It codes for CASSFASTDNEQFF.

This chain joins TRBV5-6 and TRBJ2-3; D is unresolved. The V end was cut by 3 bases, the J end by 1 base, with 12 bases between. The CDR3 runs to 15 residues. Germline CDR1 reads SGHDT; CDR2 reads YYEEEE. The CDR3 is CASSWARRRTDTQYF. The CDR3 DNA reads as TGTGCCAGCAGCTGGGCCAGAAGACGCACAGATACGCAGTATTTT. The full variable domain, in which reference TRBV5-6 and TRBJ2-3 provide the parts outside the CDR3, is DAGVTQSPTHLIKTRGQQVTLRCSPKSGHDTVSWYQQALGQGPQFIFQYYEEEERQRGNFPDRFSGHQFPNYSSELNVNALLLGDSALYLCASSWARRRTDTQYFGPGTRLTVL.

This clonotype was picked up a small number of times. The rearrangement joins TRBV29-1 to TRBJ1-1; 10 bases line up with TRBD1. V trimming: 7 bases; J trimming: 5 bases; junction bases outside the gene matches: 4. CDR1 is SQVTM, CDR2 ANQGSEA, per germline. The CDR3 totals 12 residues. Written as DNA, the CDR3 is TGCAGCGGGAAGGGACAGGGGACTGAAGCTTTCTTT. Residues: CSGKGQGTEAFF.

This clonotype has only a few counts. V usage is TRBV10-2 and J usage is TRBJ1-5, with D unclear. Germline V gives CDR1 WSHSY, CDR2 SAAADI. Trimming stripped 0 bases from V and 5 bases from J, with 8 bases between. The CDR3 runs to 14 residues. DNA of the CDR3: TGCGCCAGCAGTGAGTCACACAGTGATCAGCCCCAGCATTTT. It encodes CASSESHSDQPQHF.

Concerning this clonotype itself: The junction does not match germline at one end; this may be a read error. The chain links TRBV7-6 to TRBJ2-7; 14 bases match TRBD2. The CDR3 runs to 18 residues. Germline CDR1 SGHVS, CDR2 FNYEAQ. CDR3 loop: CASSLTSGGAPSSYERYF. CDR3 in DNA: TGTGCCAGCAGCCTGACTAGCGGGGGGGCCCCAAGCTCCTACGAGCGGTACTTC.

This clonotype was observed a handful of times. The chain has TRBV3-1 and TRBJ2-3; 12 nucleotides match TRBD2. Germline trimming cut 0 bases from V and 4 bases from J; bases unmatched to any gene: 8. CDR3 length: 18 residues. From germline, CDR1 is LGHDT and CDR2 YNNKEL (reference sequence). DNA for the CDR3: TGTGCCAGCAGCCAAGACACCCCCGCTAGCGGGGGGGCAGATACGCAGTATTTT. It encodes CASSQDTPASGGADTQYF.

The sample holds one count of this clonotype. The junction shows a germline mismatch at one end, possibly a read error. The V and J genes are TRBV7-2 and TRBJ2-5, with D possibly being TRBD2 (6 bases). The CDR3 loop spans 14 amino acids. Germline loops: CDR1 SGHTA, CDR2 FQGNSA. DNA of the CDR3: TGTGCCAGCGGCTTAGACGGGACTCGTAAGACCCAGTACTTC. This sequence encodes CASGLDGTRKTQYF.